Sequencing of this TCR beta chain was carried out in a study of T cells in Graves' hyperthyroidism and ophthalmopathy. Findings of the study overall: Ophthalmopathy was separated from stable hyperthyroidism by a 13 V-J model.

Template material for amplifying TCR beta CDR3 regions consisted of RNA transcripts. HTBI primers were employed in a first-round RT-PCR of the TCR CDR3. TCRdb passed the multiplex PCR reads through MiXCR, listing each CDR3 protein once. The sample consists of about 330,000 distinct CDR3 sequences, roughly 15% of them appearing once. In its sample, this clonotype was seen a few times. Its matching antigen is unknown. The CDR3 contains 10 residues. Germline CDR1 and CDR2: GTSNPN and SVGIG (reference sequence). The V and J ends lost 7 bases and 8 bases respectively, with 11 bases between them. The rearrangement joins TRBV30 to TRBJ1-1; D gene ambiguous. The sample taken for sequencing was blood. The clonotype was recovered from a woman in her thirties or forties with Graves' ophthalmopathy. CDR3 sequence: CAYQQLEAFF. In DNA, the CDR3 is TGTGCCTATCAACAATTAGAAGCTTTCTTT.